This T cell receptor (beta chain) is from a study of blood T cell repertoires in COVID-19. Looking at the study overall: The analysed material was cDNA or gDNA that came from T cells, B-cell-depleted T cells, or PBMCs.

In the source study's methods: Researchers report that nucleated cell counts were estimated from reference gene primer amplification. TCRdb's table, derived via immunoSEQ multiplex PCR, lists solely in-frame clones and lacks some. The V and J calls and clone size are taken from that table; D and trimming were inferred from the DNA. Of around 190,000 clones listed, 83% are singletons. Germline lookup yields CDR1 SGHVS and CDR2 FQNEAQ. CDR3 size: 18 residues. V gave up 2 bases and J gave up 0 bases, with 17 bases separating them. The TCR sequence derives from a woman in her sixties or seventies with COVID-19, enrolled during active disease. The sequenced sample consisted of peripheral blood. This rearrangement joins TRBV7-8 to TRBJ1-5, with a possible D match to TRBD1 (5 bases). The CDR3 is CASSLRSVQDVSNQPQHF. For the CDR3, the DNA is TGTGCCAGCAGCTTACGTTCGGTACAGGATGTTAGCAATCAGCCCCAGCATTTT.